This T cell receptor beta chain is from a study of blood T cell repertoires in COVID-19. Study summary: PBMCs, B-cell-depleted T cells, or T cells provided the cDNA or gDNA that made up the material.

The CDR3 sequence is 15 residues long. CDR1 and CDR2 (germline): LGHDT, YNNKEL (reference sequence). Trimming shortened V by 6 bases and J by 3 bases, and 14 bases separated the two germline ends. Data came from immunoSEQ multiplex PCR; TCRdb stores just in-frame clones and leaves some out. The data show 310,000 or so clones, with roughly 87% seen just once and just under 9% held by the top ten. Clinical histories supplied by participants themselves formed the basis of cohort assignment. The sequenced sample was PBMCs or T cells enriched from blood (not recorded which). The TCR sequence derives from a woman between 18 and 29 years old who had recovered from COVID-19. V and J are TRBV3-1 (or the pseudogene TRBV3-2) and TRBJ1-4; D is perhaps TRBD1 (6 bases). CDR3 loop: CASSYTGHPNEKLFF. The CDR3 bases are TGTGCCAGCAGTTACACAGGGCATCCTAATGAAAAACTGTTTTTT.